Reported below is one T cell receptor beta chain. This sample is part of a study of blood T cell repertoires in COVID-19. As for the study in general: Collection of acute and convalescent COVID-19 samples took place in the United States, Italy and Spain.

From germline, CDR1 is SGHAT and CDR2 FQNNGV. The CDR3 loop spans 17 amino acids. V lost 4 bases and J 1 base, leaving 20 bases between the germline ends. Seattle-derived patients entered the study during active infection and were followed longitudinally. As originally analysed: From reference gene primer amplification, estimates of nucleated cell counts were derived. Assay used: immunoSEQ multiplex PCR; TCRdb lists only in-frame clones, some missing. The DNA was the basis for D and trimming; V, J and clone size are from that table. The sample includes about 200,000 clones, approximately 91% seen only once; the top ten take 15% to 20%.

Sequenced material: peripheral blood. The sequence was obtained from a man aged 45-65 years with COVID-19, enrolled during active disease. The rearrangement links TRBV11-2 to TRBJ2-7, with a weak D call TRBD1 (6 bases). CDR3 amino acids: CASSSGSGTPTSYEQYF. The CDR3 region has the DNA TGTGCCAGCAGCTCCGGATCCGGGACACCGACTTCCTACGAGCAGTACTTC.